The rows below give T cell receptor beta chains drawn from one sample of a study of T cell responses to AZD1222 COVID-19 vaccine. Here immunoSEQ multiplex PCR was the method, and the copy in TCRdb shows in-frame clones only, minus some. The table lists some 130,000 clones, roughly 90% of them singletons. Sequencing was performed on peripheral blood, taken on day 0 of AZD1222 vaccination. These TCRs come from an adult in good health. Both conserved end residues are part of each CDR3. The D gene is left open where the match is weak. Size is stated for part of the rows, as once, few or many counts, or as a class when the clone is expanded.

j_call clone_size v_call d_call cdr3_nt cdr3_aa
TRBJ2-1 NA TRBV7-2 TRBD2 TGTGCCAGCAGCCCATCTAGCGGGAAAAGGTCCTACAATGAGCAGTTCTTC CASSPSSGKRSYNEQFF
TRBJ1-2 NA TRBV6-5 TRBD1 TGTGCCAGCCTACAGACAGGGGGCTTTGGCTACACCTTC CASLQTGGFGYTF
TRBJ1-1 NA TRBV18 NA TGTGCCAGCTCACCCGCCAGGGGAAGGAACACTGAAGCTTTCTTT CASSPARGRNTEAFF
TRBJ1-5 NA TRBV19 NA TGTGCCAGTAGTCCAGGGGTGGGACAGCCCCAGCATTTT CASSPGVGQPQHF
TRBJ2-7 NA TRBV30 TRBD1 TGTGCCTGGAATGGGGGACAGGGGGGGTACGAGCAGTACTTC CAWNGGQGGYEQYF
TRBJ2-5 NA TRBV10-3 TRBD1 TGTGCCATCAACCCGACAGGGGAAGAGACCCAGTACTTC CAINPTGEETQYF
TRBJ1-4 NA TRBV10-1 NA TGCGCCAGCCAGACAGCGATCAATGAAAAACTGTTTTTT CASQTAINEKLFF
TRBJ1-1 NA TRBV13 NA TGTGCCAGCAGCTTCGAGCCCCCGAACACTGAAGCTTTCTTT CASSFEPPNTEAFF
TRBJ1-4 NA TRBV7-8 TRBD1 TGTGCCAGCAGCTTAACCGGGACAGGGACCCAAAAACTGTTTTTT CASSLTGTGTQKLFF
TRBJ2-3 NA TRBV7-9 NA TGTGCCAGCAGCTTAGGGACCGGAGATACGCAGTATTTT CASSLGTGDTQYF
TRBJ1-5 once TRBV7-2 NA TGTGCCAGCAGCTTGGGTACCGGGAATCAGCCCCAGCATTTT CASSLGTGNQPQHF
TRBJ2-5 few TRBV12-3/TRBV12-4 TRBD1 TGTGCCAGCAGTCCGGGGACAGGGGAGACCCAGTACTTC CASSPGTGETQYF
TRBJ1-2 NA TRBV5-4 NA TGTGCCAGCAGAAACAGGGATGTCTATGGCTACACCTTC CASRNRDVYGYTF
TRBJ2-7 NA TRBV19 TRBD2 TGTGCCAGTTCCCCGGTGGGACTACCTCAGATTTACTTC CASSPVGLPQIYF
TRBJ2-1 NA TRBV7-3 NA TGTGCCAGCAGCTCACTCACTAGCCGCAATGAGCAGTTCTTC CASSSLTSRNEQFF
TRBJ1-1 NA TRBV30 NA TGTGCCTGGGATGCCGGTAGGGATCGAGCTTTCTTT CAWDAGRDRAFF
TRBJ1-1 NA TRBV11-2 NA TGTGCCAGCAATGGCCTGATGTGGGGCACTGAAGCTTTCTTT CASNGLMWGTEAFF
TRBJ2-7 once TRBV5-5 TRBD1 TGTGCCAGCAGCTTCGGCGGGACAGGGGACCACGAGCAGTACTTC CASSFGGTGDHEQYF
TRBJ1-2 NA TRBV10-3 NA TGTGCCATCAGTGAGTCCGGTAAGGGGGACTATGGCTACACCTTC CAISESGKGDYGYTF
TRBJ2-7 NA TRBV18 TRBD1 TGTGCCAGCTCACCAGGGACAGGTGCCTACGAGCAGTACTTC CASSPGTGAYEQYF
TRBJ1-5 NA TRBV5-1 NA TGCGCCAGCAGCTTGGCTGGTAGAGGGGATCAGCCCCAGCATTTT CASSLAGRGDQPQHF
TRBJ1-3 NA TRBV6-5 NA TGTGCCAGCAGTTACGGAAACACCATATATTTT CASSYGNTIYF
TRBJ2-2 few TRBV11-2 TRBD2 TGTGCCAGCAGCCCGGGCGGGACTAGCGGGATAAACGGGGAGCTGTTTTTT CASSPGGTSGINGELFF
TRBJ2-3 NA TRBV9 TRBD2 TGTGCCAGCAGCGTATCCCTAGCGGGAGTTGGGGGCACAGATACGCAGTATTTT CASSVSLAGVGGTDTQYF
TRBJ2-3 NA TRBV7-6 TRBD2 TGTGCCAGCAGCTTAGTTGGCGGGGGGGAAAATACGCAGTATTTT CASSLVGGGENTQYF
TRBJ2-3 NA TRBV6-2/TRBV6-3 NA TGTGCCAGCAGTTTCCTTGGGGGTCGAACCACAGATACGCAGTATTTT CASSFLGGRTTDTQYF
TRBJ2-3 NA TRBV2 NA TGTGCCAGCAGCGGAGGGGACGGGCGACACACAGATACGCAGTATTTT CASSGGDGRHTDTQYF
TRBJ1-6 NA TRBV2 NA TGTGCCAGCAATCCTAAGGGGTACAATTCACCCCTCCACTTT CASNPKGYNSPLHF
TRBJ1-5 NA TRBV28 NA TGTGCCAGCAAGGTCGCAGGGGTCGGTCAGCCCCAGCATTTT CASKVAGVGQPQHF
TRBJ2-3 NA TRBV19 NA TGTGCCAGTACACAGCGACACACAGATACGCAGTATTTT CASTQRHTDTQYF
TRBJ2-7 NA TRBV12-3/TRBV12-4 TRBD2 TGTGCCAACACACCTGGGGGGGACTACGAGCAGTACTTC CANTPGGDYEQYF
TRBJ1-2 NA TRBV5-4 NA TGTGCCAGCAGCTCCTCGGGACGGATCTATGGCTACACCTTC CASSSSGRIYGYTF